This T cell receptor beta chain is drawn from a study of identical twins. Each CDR3 protein is one row after TCRdb ran MiXCR on the 5' RACE reads. The sample comprises fewer than 250,000 distinct CDR3 sequences, 7% to 8.5% of which are singletons, and 5.4% rests with the top ten. The CDR3 consists of 17 residues. V was pared by 4 bases and J by 4 bases, with 7 bases of the junction left unmatched. Per the germline V gene, CDR1 is MNHEY and CDR2 is SVGAGI. This clonotype was found many times. The same data also contributed to another study, on yellow fever vaccine responses in identical twins.

This clonotype was sampled from a woman under 30 in good health. The source material was CD8+ T cells sorted from blood. V and J are TRBV6-5 and TRBJ2-2, with 12 bases that match TRBD2. In nucleotides, the CDR3 is TGTGCCAGCAGTTTTACTGGACTAGCGGGGAGCACCGGGGAGCTGTTTTTT. As protein: CASSFTGLAGSTGELFF.